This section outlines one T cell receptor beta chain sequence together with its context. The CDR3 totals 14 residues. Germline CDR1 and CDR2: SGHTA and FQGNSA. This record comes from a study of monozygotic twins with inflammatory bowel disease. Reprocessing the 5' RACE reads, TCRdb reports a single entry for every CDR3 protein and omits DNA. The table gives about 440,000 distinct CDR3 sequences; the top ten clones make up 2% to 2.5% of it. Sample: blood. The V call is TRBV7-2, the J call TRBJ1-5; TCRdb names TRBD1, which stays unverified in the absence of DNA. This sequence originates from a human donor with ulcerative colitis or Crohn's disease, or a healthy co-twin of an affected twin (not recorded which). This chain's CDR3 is CASNSGASNQPQHF.